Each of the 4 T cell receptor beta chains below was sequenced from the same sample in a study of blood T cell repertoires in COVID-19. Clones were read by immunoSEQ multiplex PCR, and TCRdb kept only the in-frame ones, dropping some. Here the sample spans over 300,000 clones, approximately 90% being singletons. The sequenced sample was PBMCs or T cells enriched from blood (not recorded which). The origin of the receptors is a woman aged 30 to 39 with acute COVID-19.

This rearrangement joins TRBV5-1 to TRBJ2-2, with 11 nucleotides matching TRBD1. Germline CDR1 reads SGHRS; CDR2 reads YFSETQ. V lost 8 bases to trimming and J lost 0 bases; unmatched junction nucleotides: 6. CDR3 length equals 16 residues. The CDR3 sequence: CASRTGGVSNTGELFF. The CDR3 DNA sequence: TGCGCCAGTAGGACAGGGGGCGTTTCGAACACCGGGGAGCTGTTTTTT.

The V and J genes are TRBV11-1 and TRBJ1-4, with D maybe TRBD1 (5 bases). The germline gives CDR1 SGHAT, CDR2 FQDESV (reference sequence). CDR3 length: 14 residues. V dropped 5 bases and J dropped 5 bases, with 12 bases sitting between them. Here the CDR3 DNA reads TGTGCCAGCAGCCGCGGGACGGTCAATGAAAAACTGTTTTTT. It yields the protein CASSRGTVNEKLFF.

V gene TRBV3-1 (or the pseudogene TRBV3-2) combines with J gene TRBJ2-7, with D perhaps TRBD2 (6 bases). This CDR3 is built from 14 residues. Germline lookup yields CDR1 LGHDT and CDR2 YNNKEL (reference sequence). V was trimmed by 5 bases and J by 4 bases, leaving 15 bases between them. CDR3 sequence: CASSTTLGGYEQYF. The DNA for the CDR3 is TGTGCCAGCAGCACGACTCTCGGGGGATACGAGCAGTACTTC.

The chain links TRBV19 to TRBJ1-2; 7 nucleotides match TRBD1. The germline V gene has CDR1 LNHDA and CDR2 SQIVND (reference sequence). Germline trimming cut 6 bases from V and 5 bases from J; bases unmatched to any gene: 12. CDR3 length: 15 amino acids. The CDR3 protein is CASSTPGDSRYGYTF. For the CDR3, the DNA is TGTGCCAGTAGCACCCCTGGGGACAGTCGTTATGGCTACACCTTC.